Listed below are T cell receptor beta chains from one sample, sequenced in a study of T cells in Graves' hyperthyroidism and ophthalmopathy. TCRdb ran MiXCR on the multiplex PCR reads and lists one entry per CDR3 protein. The data contain 300,000 to 450,000 distinct CDR3 sequences, roughly 18% of them singletons. The sequenced material came from blood. The receptor set was obtained from a woman aged 40 to 50 with Graves' ophthalmopathy. CDR3s include the opening cysteine and the closing phenylalanine or tryptophan. Each record gives: D gene, V gene, clone size, J gene, CDR3 protein, CDR3 DNA. A D gene is named only where the DNA matches it firmly. Only part of the rows carry a size: once, few, many, or a class if the clone is expanded.

TRBD1	TRBV15	many	TRBJ1-1	CATSKKRTGGNTEAFF	TGTGCCACCAGCAAAAAGAGGACAGGGGGTAACACTGAAGCTTTCTTT
TRBD1	TRBV5-1	many	TRBJ1-2	CASSTGEEDYGYTF	TGCGCCAGCAGTACAGGGGAAGAAGACTATGGCTACACCTTC
TRBD1	TRBV6-1	once	TRBJ1-2	CASSETGGWNYGYTF	TGTGCCAGCAGTGAAACAGGGGGCTGGAACTATGGCTACACCTTC
TRBD1	TRBV5-1	NA	TRBJ1-5	CASSLYRGGAQHF	TGCGCCAGCAGCTTGTACAGGGGTGGAGCCCAGCATTTT
NA	TRBV12-3/TRBV12-4	many	TRBJ2-7	CASSLTTPGRPYEQYF	TGTGCCAGCAGTTTAACCACCCCAGGGCGGCCCTACGAGCAGTACTTC
NA	TRBV20-1	few	TRBJ1-6	CSARLGWLLHF	TGCAGTGCTAGACTAGGTTGGCTCCTCCACTTT
TRBD1	TRBV6-5	NA	TRBJ2-7	CASSYRGGGNYEQYF	TGTGCCAGCAGTTATAGAGGGGGCGGCAACTACGAGCAGTACTTC
NA	TRBV4-3	many	TRBJ2-5	CASSQEIRTDNQETQYF	TGCGCCAGCAGCCAAGAAATCCGGACAGATAATCAAGAGACCCAGTACTTC
TRBD2	TRBV6-2/TRBV6-3	many	TRBJ2-7	CASSYSVGLAGDWRSYEQYF	TGTGCCAGCAGTTACTCGGTGGGACTAGCGGGAGATTGGCGATCCTACGAGCAGTACTTC
NA	TRBV20-1	many	TRBJ2-6	CSARDQGGSGANVLTF	TGCAGTGCTAGAGATCAAGGGGGCTCTGGGGCCAACGTCCTGACTTTC
NA	TRBV28	many	TRBJ1-5	CASQGRWVYSNQPQHF	TGTGCCAGCCAGGGGAGGTGGGTGTATAGCAATCAGCCCCAGCATTTT
TRBD1	TRBV6-1	many	TRBJ1-1	CASSRDSTWTEAFF	TGTGCCAGCAGCCGGGACAGTACATGGACTGAAGCTTTCTTT
TRBD2	TRBV19	few	TRBJ2-5	CASSIAAGEIETQYF	TGTGCCAGTAGTATAGCAGCGGGAGAGATTGAGACCCAGTACTTC
TRBD1	TRBV27	NA	TRBJ2-7	CASSQSLTGGDYEQYF	TGTGCCAGCAGCCAGAGCCTAACAGGGGGAGACTACGAGCAGTACTTC
NA	TRBV29-1	many	TRBJ1-1	CSVAAGGPEAFF	TGCAGCGTTGCTGCGGGTGGCCCTGAAGCTTTCTTT
NA	TRBV20-1	many	TRBJ2-4	CSAKREREAKNIQYF	TGCAGTGCTAAACGGGAGAGGGAGGCCAAAAACATTCAGTACTTC
TRBD1	TRBV5-6	many	TRBJ1-1	CASSPWDRAFEAFF	TGTGCCAGCAGCCCTTGGGACAGGGCCTTTGAAGCTTTCTTT
NA	TRBV6-2/TRBV6-3	NA	TRBJ2-2	CASMNGGNTGELFF	TGTGCCAGCATGAACGGCGGGAACACCGGGGAGCTGTTTTTT
TRBD1	TRBV20-1	many	TRBJ2-7	CSATGDRRISEQYF	TGCAGTGCTACTGGGGACAGGAGAATTAGTGAGCAGTACTTC
NA	TRBV19	many	TRBJ1-5	CASSTGRGQPQHF	TGTGCCAGTAGTACAGGGCGGGGTCAGCCCCAGCATTTT
NA	TRBV30	many	TRBJ1-1	CAWSRPRSTEAFF	TGTGCCTGGAGTAGACCGCGAAGCACTGAAGCTTTCTTT
NA	TRBV27	many	TRBJ1-5	CASSLSGFNQPQHF	TGTGCCAGCAGTTTATCCGGGTTCAATCAGCCCCAGCATTTT
TRBD2	TRBV28	many	TRBJ2-7	CASSQLAGGLSNLGEQYF	TGTGCCAGCAGTCAACTAGCGGGAGGTTTATCGAATCTCGGCGAGCAGTACTTC
NA	TRBV7-8	many	TRBJ1-5	CASSYLGQDNQPQHF	TGTGCCAGCAGCTACCTAGGGCAGGATAATCAGCCCCAGCATTTT
TRBD1	TRBV28	many	TRBJ1-2	CASSERTGWSYGYTF	TGTGCCAGCAGTGAGAGGACAGGGTGGAGCTATGGCTACACCTTC
NA	TRBV2	many	TRBJ1-5	CASSEDGGGSNQPQHF	TGTGCCAGCAGTGAAGACGGAGGGGGTAGCAATCAGCCCCAGCATTTT
TRBD2	TRBV28	few	TRBJ2-5	CASSSISQLAGGETQYF	TGTGCCAGCAGTTCAATATCACAACTAGCGGGGGGAGAGACCCAGTACTTC
NA	TRBV11-2	many	TRBJ1-1	CASRLEGAEAFF	TGTGCCAGCAGATTAGAAGGTGCTGAAGCTTTCTTT
NA	TRBV13	many	TRBJ2-7	CASRKRTGLSSYEQYF	TGTGCCAGCAGGAAACGAACAGGGCTGAGCTCCTACGAGCAGTACTTC
TRBD2	TRBV5-1	NA	TRBJ2-5	CASSLVVSGSVAETQYF	TGCGCCAGCAGCTTGGTTGTTAGCGGGAGCGTCGCGGAGACCCAGTACTTC
NA	TRBV6-5	NA	TRBJ2-2	CASSYSHIQALFF	TGTGCCAGCAGTTACTCCCATATTCAAGCGCTGTTTTTT
NA	TRBV7-9	NA	TRBJ2-5	CASSLEGLAGTQYF	TGTGCCAGCAGCTTAGAGGGTCTAGCCGGGACCCAGTACTTC
TRBD1	TRBV6-5	many	TRBJ1-2	CASRQGAGGYTF	TGTGCCAGCAGACAGGGGGCGGGCGGCTACACCTTC
TRBD1	TRBV5-1	many	TRBJ2-5	CASSPGQGDLETQYF	TGCGCCAGCAGCCCGGGACAGGGGGACTTGGAGACCCAGTACTTC
NA	TRBV11-2	few	TRBJ2-5	CASSSPADIQETQYF	TGTGCCAGCAGCTCTCCGGCGGATATACAAGAGACCCAGTACTTC
TRBD2	TRBV29-1	many	TRBJ2-7	CSVLIAGGRHEQYF	TGCAGCGTCCTTATAGCGGGAGGGAGACACGAGCAGTACTTC
NA	TRBV5-1	many	TRBJ2-7	CASSLTFANAGEQYF	TGCGCCAGCAGCTTAACATTCGCTAACGCCGGCGAGCAGTACTTC
TRBD1	TRBV12-3/TRBV12-4	many	TRBJ2-7	CASKPTGGISYEQYF	TGTGCCAGCAAACCGACAGGGGGCATCTCCTACGAGCAGTACTTC